This is a list of T cell receptor beta chains from one sample in a study of cytomegalovirus exposure and HLA in healthy donors. Sequencing used immunoSEQ multiplex PCR; TCRdb keeps in-frame clones, though not all of them. The sample yields about 200,000 clones, approximately 82% seen once. Sequencing was done on a sample of PBMCs. These receptors were taken from a woman aged 25 to 39 in good health and CMV-seropositive. CDR3s include the opening cysteine and the closing phenylalanine or tryptophan. D genes are given only for firm matches. The size entry is marked missing in some rows and otherwise reads once, few, many or a size class.

V	size	D	J	DNA	CDR3
TRBV5-1	once	-	TRBJ2-5	TGCGCCAGCAGCTTGGGGCACGGGTCGAGGGGGCAAGAGACCCAGTACTTC	CASSLGHGSRGQETQYF
TRBV7-9	-	TRBD1	TRBJ2-1	TGTGCCAGCAGCCCAGGGGGCCAGGGACACGAGCAGTTCTTC	CASSPGGQGHEQFF
TRBV7-3	-	TRBD2	TRBJ2-7	TGTGCCAGCGCGACCTCCCCGGGACTAGCGGGAGGCGCCCCTGGCGAGCAGTACTTC	CASATSPGLAGGAPGEQYF
TRBV5-1	-	TRBD1	TRBJ1-1	TGCGCCAGCAGCTCACGGGACAGCACTATGAACACTGAAGCTTTCTTT	CASSSRDSTMNTEAFF
TRBV5-6	-	TRBD1	TRBJ1-4	TGTGCCAGCAGCCGGCCGACAGGGGAAGAAAAACTGTTTTTT	CASSRPTGEEKLFF
TRBV11-2	-	-	TRBJ2-5	TGTGCCAGCAGCTCCTCAGCTTCTAGGGAGACCCAGTACTTC	CASSSSASRETQYF
TRBV28	-	-	TRBJ1-2	TGTGCCAGCAGTCCTAGAGACTATGGCTACACCTTC	CASSPRDYGYTF
TRBV19	-	TRBD1	TRBJ2-7	TGTGCCAGTAGTCAGGGGGGACAGGGACCCTACGAGCAGTACTTC	CASSQGGQGPYEQYF
TRBV7-3	-	-	TRBJ2-1	TGTGCCAGCAGCACGACTAGATACAATGAGCAGTTCTTC	CASSTTRYNEQFF
TRBV4-2	-	TRBD2	TRBJ2-3	TGTGCCAGCGTGCAGTCCAGCGGGGGGGAAGATACGCAGTATTTT	CASVQSSGGEDTQYF
TRBV2	-	TRBD1	TRBJ1-2	TGTGCCAGCAACTCGGACAGGCGTGATGGCTACACCTTC	CASNSDRRDGYTF
TRBV7-3	-	TRBD2	TRBJ2-3	TGTGCCAGCAGCCTATTGGGGGAGGGCCCGGTAGATACGCAGTATTTT	CASSLLGEGPVDTQYF
TRBV7-9	-	TRBD2	TRBJ2-5	TGTGCCAGCAGCTCGAATCTAGCGGGAGGACCGCAGACCCAGTACTTC	CASSSNLAGGPQTQYF
TRBV5-1	-	-	TRBJ1-1	TGCGCCAGCAGAGACATTCCCAACTCTGAAGCTTTCTTT	CASRDIPNSEAFF
TRBV5-5	few	-	TRBJ1-5	TGTGCCAGCAGCTTGCTCGGGGATAGCAATCAGCCCCAGCATTTT	CASSLLGDSNQPQHF
TRBV2	-	-	TRBJ2-1	TGTGCCAGCAAGTTGCGGGGCAATGAGCAGTTCTTC	CASKLRGNEQFF
TRBV5-6	-	-	TRBJ1-1	TGTGCCAGCAGCTTGCAATTGAACACTGAAGCTTTCTTT	CASSLQLNTEAFF
TRBV6-5	-	-	TRBJ2-7	TGTGCCAGCAGTTATCAGGGGAAGTACGAGCAGTACTTC	CASSYQGKYEQYF
TRBV5-1	-	TRBD1	TRBJ2-7	TGCGCCAGCACGGGACAGCCAAGCTCCTACGAGCAGTACTTC	CASTGQPSSYEQYF
TRBV28	few	-	TRBJ1-2	TGTGCCAGCAGCCTGGGCGGGGGGAACTATGGCTACACCTTC	CASSLGGGNYGYTF
TRBV13	-	-	TRBJ1-1	TGTGCCAGCAGCGCACGACAGCGCATGAACACTGAAGCTTTCTTT	CASSARQRMNTEAFF
TRBV5-6	-	-	TRBJ1-1	TGTGCCAGCAGCCCCCAAGACAGACAGAACACTGAAGCTTTCTTT	CASSPQDRQNTEAFF
TRBV5-6	-	-	TRBJ2-3	TGTGCCAGCAGCGCCGGAGGGTTAGTATATACGCAGTATTTT	CASSAGGLVYTQYF
TRBV2	-	-	TRBJ1-1	TGTGCCAGCAGTGAGGCCGGACAGCTAAACACTGAAGCTTTCTTT	CASSEAGQLNTEAFF
TRBV5-1	few	TRBD1	TRBJ1-4	TGCGCCAGCAGCTTGGGGGACAGGCCTAATGAAAAACTGTTTTTT	CASSLGDRPNEKLFF
TRBV5-6	-	-	TRBJ1-2	TGTGCCAGCAGCGAAAGGGGCTATGGCTACACCTTC	CASSERGYGYTF
TRBV11-3	few	TRBD1	TRBJ1-1	TGTGCCAGCACCGAAGGACAGGCCGAAGCTTTCTTT	CASTEGQAEAFF
TRBV9	-	TRBD1	TRBJ1-1	TGTGCCAGCAGCCTGACAGGGGCGGTGAACACTGAAGCTTTCTTT	CASSLTGAVNTEAFF